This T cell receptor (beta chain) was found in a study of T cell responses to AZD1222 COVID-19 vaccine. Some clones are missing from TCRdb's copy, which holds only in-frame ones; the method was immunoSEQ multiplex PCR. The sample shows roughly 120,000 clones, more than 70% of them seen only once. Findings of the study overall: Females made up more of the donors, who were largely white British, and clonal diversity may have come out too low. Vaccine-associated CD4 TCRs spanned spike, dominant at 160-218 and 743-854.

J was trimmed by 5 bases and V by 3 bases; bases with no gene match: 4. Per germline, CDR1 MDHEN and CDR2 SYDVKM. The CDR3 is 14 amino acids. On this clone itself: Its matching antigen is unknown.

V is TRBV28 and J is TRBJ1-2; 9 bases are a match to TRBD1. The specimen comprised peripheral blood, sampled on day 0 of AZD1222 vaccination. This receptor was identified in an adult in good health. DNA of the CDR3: TGTGCCAGCAGTTTCCTGGGACAGGGATATGGCTACACCTTC. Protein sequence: CASSFLGQGYGYTF.